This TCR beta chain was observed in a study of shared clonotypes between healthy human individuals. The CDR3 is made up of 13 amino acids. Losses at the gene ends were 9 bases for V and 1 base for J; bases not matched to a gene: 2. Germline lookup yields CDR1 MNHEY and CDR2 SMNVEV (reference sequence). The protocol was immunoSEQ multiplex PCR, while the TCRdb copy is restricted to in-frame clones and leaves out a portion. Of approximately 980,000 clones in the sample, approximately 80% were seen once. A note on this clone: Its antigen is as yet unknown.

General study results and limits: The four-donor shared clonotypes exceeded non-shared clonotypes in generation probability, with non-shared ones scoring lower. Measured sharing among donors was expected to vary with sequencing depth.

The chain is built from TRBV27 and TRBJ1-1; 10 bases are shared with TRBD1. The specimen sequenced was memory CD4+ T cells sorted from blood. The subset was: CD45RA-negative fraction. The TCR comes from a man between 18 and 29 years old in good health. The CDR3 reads CASRTGGNTEAFF. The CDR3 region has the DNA TGTGCCAGTCGGACAGGGGGGAACACTGAAGCTTTCTTT.